One sample yielded the 8 T cell receptor beta chains listed below, sequenced in a study of naive and memory T cell subsets. The beta constant-region primer was an equimolar mix of two oligonucleotides covering TRBC1 and TRBC2. TCRdb used MiXCR to reprocess the UMI-ligation and nested PCR reads, holding one entry per CDR3 protein. Here the sample spans under 40,000 distinct CDR3 sequences, 13% being singletons. Sequenced material: effector memory CD4+ T cells from blood. The subset: effector memory, CD45RA- CD27-. The receptors were sampled from a human donor in good health.

This clonotype occurred many times. The V gene is TRBV19, the J gene TRBJ2-2, with 13 bases that match TRBD2. V gave up 1 base and J gave up 7 bases; unmatched junction bases: 6. CDR1 and CDR2 from the germline V gene are LNHDA and SQIVND (reference sequence). This CDR3 is 17 amino acids long. The CDR3 sequence is CASSIVGLAGAIGELFF. The CDR3 bases are TGTGCCAGTAGTATAGTAGGACTAGCGGGAGCTATCGGGGAGCTGTTTTTT.

This clonotype has a count of ten or more. The rearrangement links TRBV3-1 to TRBJ2-3; D ambiguous. The V end was cut by 1 base, the J end by 6 bases, with 2 bases between. In germline, CDR1 is LGHDT, CDR2 YNNKEL (reference sequence). CDR3 size: 11 residues. CDR3 sequence reads: CASSQGDTQYF. CDR3 in DNA: TGTGCCAGCAGCCAAGGCGATACGCAGTATTTT.

J is TRBJ2-5 and V is TRBV30; D unresolved. Germline values: CDR1 GTSNPN, CDR2 SVGIG (reference sequence). Trimming cost V 5 bases and J 5 bases, with 9 bases left between them. The CDR3 has 11 residues. The CDR3 region has the DNA TGTGCCTGGGATTTACGGGAGACCCAGTACTTC. It translates to CAWDLRETQYF.

This clonotype was detected many times. The rearrangement uses TRBV20-1 and TRBJ1-1; 7 bases are shared with TRBD1. The CDR3 length is 13 residues. V lost 2 bases, J lost 4 bases, and 4 bases stayed unmatched. Germline CDR1 and CDR2: DFQATT and SNEGSKA (reference sequence). CDR3 sequence (DNA): TGCAGTGCTAGACCAAGACAGGGCACTGAAGCTTTCTTT. Its translation: CSARPRQGTEAFF.

The V and J genes are TRBV5-5 and TRBJ1-5; no clear D. The CDR3 spans 14 residues. V was clipped by 1 base and J by 1 base, with 6 bases between them. Germline V lookup: CDR1 SGHKS, CDR2 YYEKEE (reference sequence). For the CDR3, the DNA is TGTGCCAGCAGCTTGTATGAGAGCAATCAGCCCCAGCATTTT. This gives the protein CASSLYESNQPQHF. The full variable domain, rest sourced from reference TRBV5-5 and TRBJ1-5, is DAGVTQSPTHLIKTRGQQVTLRCSPISGHKSVSWYQQVLGQGPQFIFQYYEKEERGRGNFPDRFSARQFPNYSSELNVNALLLGDSALYLCASSLYESNQPQHFGDGTRLSIL.

By frequency in the sample, this clonotype is medium-sized. The chain couples TRBV16 to TRBJ2-1, with D hard to call. Trimming removed 4 bases from V and 4 bases from J, with 2 bases in between. The CDR3 sequence is 11 residues long. CDR1 is KGHSY, CDR2 FQNENV, per germline. CDR3 region: CASSRYNEQFF. DNA for the CDR3: TGTGCCAGCAGCCGTTACAATGAGCAGTTCTTC. The full variable domain, rest sourced from reference TRBV16 and TRBJ2-1, is GEEVAQTPKHLVRGEGQKAKLYCAPIKGHSYVFWYQQVLKNEFKFLISFQNENVFDETGMPKERFSAKCLPNSPCSLEIQATKLEDSAVYFCASSRYNEQFFGPGTRLTVL.

This clonotype showed up many times. The chain recombines TRBV29-1 with TRBJ1-5; TRBD1 is a possible D gene (6 bases). The CDR3 totals 13 residues. CDR1 is SQVTM and CDR2 is ANQGSEA in the germline V gene. V shed 5 bases and J shed 3 bases, with 11 bases lying between them. CDR3 loop: CSVRDNFNQPQHF. The CDR3, as DNA: TGCAGCGTTCGGGACAATTTCAATCAGCCCCAGCATTTT.

There are many counts of this clonotype. V and J are TRBV18 and TRBJ2-7, with no clear D. CDR3 length equals 14 residues. Trimming cost V 5 bases and J 4 bases, with 15 bases left between them. In germline, CDR1 is KGHSH, CDR2 LQKENI. In DNA, the CDR3 is TGTGCCAGCTCAGCCGGAGACTCCGGATACGAGCAGTACTTC. Its protein is CASSAGDSGYEQYF.